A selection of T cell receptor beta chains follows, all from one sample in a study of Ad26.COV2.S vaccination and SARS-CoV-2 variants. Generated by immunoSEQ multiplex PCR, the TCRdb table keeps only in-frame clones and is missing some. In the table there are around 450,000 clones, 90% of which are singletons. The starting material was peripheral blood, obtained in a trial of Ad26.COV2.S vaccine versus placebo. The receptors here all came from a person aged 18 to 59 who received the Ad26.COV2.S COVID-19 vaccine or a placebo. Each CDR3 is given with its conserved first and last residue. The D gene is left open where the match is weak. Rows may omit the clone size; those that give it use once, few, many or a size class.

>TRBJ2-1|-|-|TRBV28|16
CASRYSGTLAGNEQFF
TGTGCCAGCAGATACTCCGGGACTCTTGCAGGGAATGAGCAGTTCTTC
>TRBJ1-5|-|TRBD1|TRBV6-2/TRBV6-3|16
CASSYPQGAGNQPQHF
TGTGCCAGCAGTTACCCCCAGGGGGCCGGAAATCAGCCCCAGCATTTT
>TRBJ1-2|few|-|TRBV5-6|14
CASSEGGYNYGYTF
TGTGCCAGCAGCGAGGGGGGATATAACTATGGCTACACCTTC
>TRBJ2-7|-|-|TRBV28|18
CASSPVKQTLRALYEQYF
TGTGCCAGCAGTCCTGTGAAACAAACACTCAGGGCACTCTACGAGCAGTACTTC
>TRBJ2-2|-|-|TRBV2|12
CASSDRTGELFF
TGTGCCAGCAGCGACAGGACCGGGGAGCTGTTTTTT
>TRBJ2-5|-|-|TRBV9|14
CASSVEIASETQYF
TGTGCCAGCAGCGTAGAAATCGCTTCCGAGACCCAGTACTTC
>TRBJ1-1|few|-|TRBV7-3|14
CASSLNPGATEAFF
TGTGCCAGCAGCTTAAATCCAGGGGCCACTGAAGCTTTCTTT
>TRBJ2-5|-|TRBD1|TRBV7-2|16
CASSRPPGQGQETQYF
TGTGCCAGCAGCCGTCCTCCCGGACAGGGCCAAGAGACCCAGTACTTC
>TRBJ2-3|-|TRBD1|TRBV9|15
CASSLGQGASDTQYF
TGTGCCAGCAGCCTGGGACAGGGGGCCTCAGATACGCAGTATTTT
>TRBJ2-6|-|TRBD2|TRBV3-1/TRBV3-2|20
CASSQYVQLAGPSGANVLTF
TGTGCCAGCAGCCAATACGTTCAGCTAGCGGGGCCCTCTGGGGCCAACGTCCTGACTTTC
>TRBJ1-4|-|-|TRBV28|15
CASRPPGATNEKLFF
TGTGCCAGCAGGCCCCCCGGGGCAACTAATGAAAAACTGTTTTTT
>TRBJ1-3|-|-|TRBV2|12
CASSEAQTTIYF
TGTGCCAGCAGTGAAGCGCAGACCACCATATATTTT
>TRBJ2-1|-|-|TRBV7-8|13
CASSLATSNEQFF
TGTGCCAGCAGCTTAGCGACTAGCAATGAGCAGTTCTTC
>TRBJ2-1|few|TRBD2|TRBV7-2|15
CASSSRGLADNEQFF
TGTGCCAGCAGCTCTAGGGGACTAGCGGACAATGAGCAGTTCTTC
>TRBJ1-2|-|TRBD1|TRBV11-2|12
CASRLTGAGYTF
TGTGCCAGCAGGTTGACAGGGGCTGGCTACACCTTC
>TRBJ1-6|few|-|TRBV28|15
CASKGPGRGDSPLHF
TGTGCCAGCAAGGGGCCTGGCAGAGGCGATTCACCCCTCCACTTT
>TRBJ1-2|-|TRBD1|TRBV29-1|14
CSVEGGTGIYGYTF
TGCAGCGTTGAAGGAGGGACAGGGATCTATGGCTACACCTTC
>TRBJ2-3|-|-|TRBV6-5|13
CASSKGVGYTQYF
TGTGCCAGCAGTAAGGGGGTAGGGTATACGCAGTATTTT
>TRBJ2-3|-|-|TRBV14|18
CASSQERILVGFTDTQYF
TGTGCCAGCAGCCAAGAAAGGATATTAGTAGGGTTCACAGATACGCAGTATTTT
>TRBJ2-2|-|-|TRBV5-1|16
CASSFSTEPNTGELFF
TGCGCCAGCAGTTTTTCGACCGAGCCAAACACCGGGGAGCTGTTTTTT
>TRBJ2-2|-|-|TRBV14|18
CASSRIPIGGANTGELFF
TGTGCCAGCAGCCGGATTCCGATCGGCGGAGCGAACACCGGGGAGCTGTTTTTT
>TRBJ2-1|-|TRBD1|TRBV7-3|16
CASSVSGQGVLNEQFF
TGTGCCAGCAGCGTATCGGGACAGGGGGTACTCAATGAGCAGTTCTTC
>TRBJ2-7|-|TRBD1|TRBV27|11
CASVRGRVQYF
TGTGCCAGCGTTAGGGGGCGCGTGCAGTACTTC
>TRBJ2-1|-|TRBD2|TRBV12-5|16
CASASGGPPSYNEQFF
TGTGCTAGTGCTAGCGGGGGGCCGCCCTCCTACAATGAGCAGTTCTTC
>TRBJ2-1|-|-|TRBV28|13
CASSLQVPNEQFF
TGTGCCAGCAGTTTGCAGGTTCCTAATGAGCAGTTCTTC
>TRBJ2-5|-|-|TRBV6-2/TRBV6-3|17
CASSFEVRREHQETQYF
TGTGCCAGCAGTTTTGAGGTTCGAAGGGAACACCAAGAGACCCAGTACTTC
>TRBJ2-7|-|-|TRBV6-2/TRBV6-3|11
CASSDVGEQYF
TGTGCCAGCAGTGATGTAGGCGAGCAGTACTTC
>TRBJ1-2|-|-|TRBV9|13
CASSVLDGGGYTF
TGTGCCAGCAGCGTACTCGACGGGGGTGGCTACACCTTC
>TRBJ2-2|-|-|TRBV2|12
CASITEAGELFF
TGTGCCAGCATAACGGAGGCCGGGGAGCTGTTTTTT
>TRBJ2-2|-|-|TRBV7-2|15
CASSIATGGAGELFF
TGTGCCAGCAGCATTGCCACAGGCGGGGCCGGGGAGCTGTTTTTT
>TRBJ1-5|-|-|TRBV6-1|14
CASSDTRMRQPQHF
TGTGCCAGCAGTGACACTCGAATGCGACAGCCCCAGCATTTT
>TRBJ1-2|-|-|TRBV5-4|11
CASSFGTDYTF
TGTGCCAGCAGCTTCGGGACGGACTACACCTTC
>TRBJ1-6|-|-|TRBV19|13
CATSLRLNSPLHF
TGTGCCACCTCATTAAGGCTCAATTCACCCCTCCACTTT
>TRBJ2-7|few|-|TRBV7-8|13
CASSSTRSYEQYF
TGTGCCAGCAGCTCTACACGGTCCTACGAGCAGTACTTC
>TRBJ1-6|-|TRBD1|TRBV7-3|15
CASSSAGTGTSPLHF
TGTGCCAGCAGCTCAGCCGGGACAGGGACTTCACCCCTCCACTTT
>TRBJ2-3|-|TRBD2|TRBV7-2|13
CASSDPGGDTQYF
TGTGCCAGCAGCGACCCGGGGGGAGATACGCAGTATTTT
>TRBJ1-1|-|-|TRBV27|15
CASSLIGPGDTEAFF
TGTGCCAGCAGTTTAATCGGCCCCGGGGACACTGAAGCTTTCTTT
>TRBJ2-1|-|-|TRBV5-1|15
CASSSHSGRDNEQFF
TGCGCCAGCAGCTCGCATTCTGGACGGGACAATGAGCAGTTCTTC
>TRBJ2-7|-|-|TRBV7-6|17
CASSASLGQWGSYEQYF
TGTGCCAGCAGCGCCAGCCTGGGACAATGGGGATCCTACGAGCAGTACTTC
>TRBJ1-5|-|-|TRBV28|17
CASSLAGPETYNQPQHF
TGTGCCAGCAGTTTGGCAGGCCCCGAGACCTACAATCAGCCCCAGCATTTT
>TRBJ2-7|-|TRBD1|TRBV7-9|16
CASSLAGGQGINEQYF
TGTGCCAGCAGCTTAGCGGGAGGACAGGGGATCAACGAGCAGTACTTC
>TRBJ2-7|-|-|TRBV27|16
CASSFVGPPYLYEQYF
TGTGCCAGCAGTTTCGTGGGGCCTCCTTACCTCTACGAGCAGTACTTC
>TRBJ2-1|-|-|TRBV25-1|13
CASSPDSLNEQFF
TGTGCCAGCAGTCCGGACAGCCTCAATGAGCAGTTCTTC
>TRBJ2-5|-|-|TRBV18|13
CASSPPFQETQYF
TGTGCCAGCTCACCACCTTTCCAAGAGACCCAGTACTTC
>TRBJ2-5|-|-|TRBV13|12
CASSSTEETQYF
TGTGCCAGCAGCTCGACAGAGGAGACCCAGTACTTC
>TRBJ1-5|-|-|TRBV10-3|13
CAISGGGEEPQHF
TGTGCCATCAGTGGGGGAGGAGAGGAGCCCCAGCATTTT
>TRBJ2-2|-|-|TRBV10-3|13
CAIGLTYTGELFF
TGTGCCATCGGTCTTACTTACACCGGGGAGCTGTTTTTT
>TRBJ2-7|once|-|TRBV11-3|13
CASSPNNAHEQYF
TGTGCCAGCAGCCCGAATAACGCCCACGAGCAGTACTTC
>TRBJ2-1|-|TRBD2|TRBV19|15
CASRAGTSGKDEQFF
TGTGCCAGTAGGGCCGGGACTAGCGGGAAGGATGAGCAGTTCTTC
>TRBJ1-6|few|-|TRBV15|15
CATSREGPHNSPLHF
TGTGCCACCAGCAGAGAGGGGCCGCATAATTCACCCCTCCACTTT
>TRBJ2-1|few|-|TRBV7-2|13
CASSLAHRMGQFF
TGTGCCAGCAGCTTAGCCCACCGTATGGGGCAGTTCTTC
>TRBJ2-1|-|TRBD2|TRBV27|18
CASSLALSGRVGLGEQFF
TGTGCCAGCAGTTTGGCCCTCAGCGGGAGGGTAGGCTTGGGTGAGCAGTTCTTC